This T cell receptor (beta chain) was profiled in a study of blood T cell repertoires in COVID-19. On the study more broadly: COVID-19 samples from acute and convalescent phases originated in the United States, Italy and Spain. Sample material is recorded as cDNA or gDNA derived from T cells, B-cell-depleted T cells, or PBMCs.

As handled by the study authors: Amplification of reference gene primers provided the estimated nucleated cell counts. The protocol was immunoSEQ multiplex PCR, while the TCRdb copy is restricted to in-frame clones and leaves out a portion. V and J calls and clone size are given by that table; D and trimming were obtained from the DNA. This sample has about 140,000 clones, with about 90% found just once. V dropped 5 bases and J dropped 4; count of bases not matched to a gene: 5. The germline gives CDR1 SNHLY, CDR2 FYNNEI. This CDR3 has 14 residues. Sequences were obtained from peripheral blood. This chain connects TRBV2 to TRBJ2-1; TRBD1 matches 7 bases. This receptor was taken from a woman aged 80 or over with acute or convalescent COVID-19. The CDR3 bases are TGTGCCAGCAGTCAACAGGGGCTATACAATGAGCAGTTCTTC. Its protein is CASSQQGLYNEQFF. Together with reference TRBV2 and TRBJ2-1, the CDR3 gives the full variable domain: EPEVTQTPSHQVTQMGQEVILRCVPISNHLYFYWYRQILGQKVEFLVSFYNNEISEKSEIFDDQFSVERPDGSNFTLKIRSTKLEDSAMYFCASSQQGLYNEQFFGPGTRLTVL.